The source of this T cell receptor beta chain is a study of cytomegalovirus exposure and HLA in healthy donors. General observations from the study: Later analysis demonstrated an association between a missense DCLRE1C variant and TCR beta V- and J-gene trimming. Most subjects' HLA-A and HLA-B alleles were reportedly predicted from TCR beta sequences. TRBV6-2, TRBV6-3 and some other V segments were excluded as indistinguishable.

Of note for this clone: Its target is unknown.

The PCR was carried out with 60 Vbeta primers and 13 Jbeta primers. The method was immunoSEQ multiplex PCR; TCRdb's version includes in-frame clones alone and lacks a portion of them. The data hold about 130,000 clones, with under 90% observed a single time. The CDR3 is 13 amino acids. CDR1 and CDR2 (germline): MGHDK, SYGVNS. V trimming: 6 bases; J trimming: 6 bases; junction bases outside the gene matches: 5. The TCR comes from a woman in her forties in good health and CMV-seronegative. Specimen: PBMCs. The genes are TRBV25-1 and TRBJ2-3; TRBD2 agrees at 8 bases. The CDR3: CASSPGGLDTQYF. The CDR3 DNA sequence: TGTGCCAGCAGCCCGGGAGGGCTGGATACGCAGTATTTT.